This TCR beta chain was identified during a study of T cell changes during pregnancy in multiple sclerosis. Sequencing used immunoSEQ multiplex PCR; TCRdb keeps in-frame clones, though not all of them. The profile covers 20,000 to 25,000 clones, with more than 75% appearing a single time and 10% to 15% taken by the ten largest. The CDR3 contains 16 residues. The ends lost 4 bases at V and 6 bases at J; junction bases unmatched: 12. Per the germline V gene, CDR1 is KGHSH and CDR2 is LQKENI. The chain links TRBV18 to TRBJ1-5; 7 bases fit TRBD1. Source: CD8+ T cells from peripheral blood mononuclear cells, taken in the first trimester of pregnancy. The origin of this receptor is a female donor in good health, enrolled as a control in a pregnancy study. The CDR3 region is CASSLNPTGSIQPQHF. The CDR3 DNA is TGTGCCAGCTCACTAAATCCGACAGGGAGTATTCAGCCCCAGCATTTT.